This is a list of T cell receptor beta chains from one sample in a study of CD8+CD57+ T cells in acquired aplastic anemia. TCRdb ran MiXCR on the reads and lists one entry per CDR3 protein. The repertoire holds 150,000 to 200,000 distinct CDR3 sequences, around 48% seen once, with about 1.7% in the top ten. The sequenced material came from sorted CD4+, CD8+, or CD8+CD57+ T cells (not recorded which) from PBMCs. The receptor set was obtained from a human donor with aplastic anemia. Both conserved end residues are part of each CDR3. The D gene is left open where the match is weak. Rows give clone size only sometimes, using once, few, many, or a class for an expanded clone.

TRBV2	NA	TRBD1	TRBJ1-2	TGTGCCAGCTCTCGGCCGGGACAGGGGGCACTTAACTATGGCTACACCTTC	CASSRPGQGALNYGYTF
TRBV11-2	many	TRBD1	TRBJ1-6	TGTGCCAGCAGCCCCTTAGGACAGGGCCATATCTCCTATAATTCACCCCTCCACTTT	CASSPLGQGHISYNSPLHF
TRBV9	many	NA	TRBJ1-5	TGTGCCAGCAGCGTTGGGGGTGGGCAGGAGGAGCCCCAGCATTTT	CASSVGGGQEEPQHF
TRBV29-1	NA	NA	TRBJ1-2	TGCAGCGTTAGGGTAACAACTAACGGCTACACCTTC	CSVRVTTNGYTF
TRBV11-3	NA	NA	TRBJ2-3	TGTGCCAGCAGCCCCTACTTGGGAGATACGCAGTATTTT	CASSPYLGDTQYF
TRBV10-3	many	NA	TRBJ1-3	TGTGCCATCAGTGCGAGGATCTCTGGAAACACCATATATTTT	CAISARISGNTIYF
TRBV7-2	NA	NA	TRBJ2-7	TGTGCCAGCAGCTCAGGACAGTACTACGAGCAGTACTTC	CASSSGQYYEQYF
TRBV3-1	many	NA	TRBJ2-3	TGTGCCAGCAGCCATTCGGGGAGCACAGATACGCAGTATTTT	CASSHSGSTDTQYF
TRBV14	NA	NA	TRBJ1-1	TGTGCCAGCAGCCAAGATATGGGGCGATGGGCTTTCTTT	CASSQDMGRWAFF
TRBV10-3	few	TRBD1	TRBJ1-5	TGTGCCATCAGTCAACAGGGGGAGACTCAGCCCCAGCATTTT	CAISQQGETQPQHF
TRBV5-6	NA	NA	TRBJ1-2	TGTGCCAGCAGCAGTTCAAACTATGGCTACGCCTTC	CASSSSNYGYAF
TRBV2	NA	TRBD1	TRBJ2-6	TGTGCCAGCAGTCTACAGGGGGTCGGGGCCAACGTCCTGACTTTC	CASSLQGVGANVLTF
TRBV7-8	NA	TRBD1	TRBJ1-6	TGTGCCAGCAGCCCATCCGAGTTTTGGGACAGCAAGTCACCCCTCCACTTT	CASSPSEFWDSKSPLHF
TRBV29-1	NA	NA	TRBJ2-3	TGCAGCGTTGGCTCAACCCGAATGGATACGCAGTATTTT	CSVGSTRMDTQYF
TRBV11-2	many	TRBD2	TRBJ2-2	TGTGCCAGCAGCTTTACCCCTAGCGGATTCACCGGGGAGCTGTTTTTT	CASSFTPSGFTGELFF
TRBV5-8	NA	NA	TRBJ2-1	TGTGCCAGCAGCCCGCTCCTAGGCAATGAGCAGTTCTTC	CASSPLLGNEQFF
TRBV15	NA	NA	TRBJ1-1	TGTGCCACCAGCGGGCATCTCAGGGCTCCGAACACTGAAGCTTTCTTT	CATSGHLRAPNTEAFF
TRBV19	NA	TRBD1	TRBJ1-5	TGTGCCAGTAGTCCTGAAGACAGGGCAGGTCAGCCCCAGCATTTT	CASSPEDRAGQPQHF
TRBV11-2	many	NA	TRBJ1-3	TGTGCCAGCATGACAGACCTACTCTCTGGAAACACCATATATTTT	CASMTDLLSGNTIYF
TRBV11-1	NA	TRBD2	TRBJ2-3	TGTGCCAGCAGCTTTGGGACTAGCGTTTACACAGATACGCAGTATTTT	CASSFGTSVYTDTQYF
TRBV7-6	NA	NA	TRBJ2-7	TGTGCCAGCAGCTTGAGGGGTTATGGGAATGGGGACGAGCAGTACTTC	CASSLRGYGNGDEQYF
TRBV19	few	NA	TRBJ2-7	TGTGCCAGTAGTTCATCAGGGCTCTCCTACGAGCAGTACTTC	CASSSSGLSYEQYF
TRBV2	NA	TRBD2	TRBJ2-5	TGTGCTTTTCCGGGACTAGCGGGATCCCGGGGGACCCAGTACTTC	CAFPGLAGSRGTQYF
TRBV5-1	NA	NA	TRBJ2-1	TGCGCCAGCAGCTTGGGGTCTGGGGGCAATGAGCAGTTCTTC	CASSLGSGGNEQFF
TRBV28	few	TRBD1	TRBJ2-2	TGTGCCAGCAGTTTGCGACAGGGACATCCCGGGGAGCTGTTTTTT	CASSLRQGHPGELFF
TRBV7-2	many	NA	TRBJ1-2	TGTGCCAGCAGCTTAGTGCAGGGGCGCAACTATGGCTACACCTTC	CASSLVQGRNYGYTF
TRBV9	NA	NA	TRBJ2-3	TGTGCCAGCAGCGGCGGGCAGGCCACAGATACGCAGTATTTT	CASSGGQATDTQYF
TRBV6-5	NA	NA	TRBJ1-2	TGTGCCAGCAGTTTTGTGAGCGGGGCGATTAACTATGGCTACACCTTC	CASSFVSGAINYGYTF
TRBV5-4	NA	TRBD1	TRBJ1-6	TGTGCCAGCAGCCAGGACAGGGTGGGGTCACCCCTCCACTTT	CASSQDRVGSPLHF
TRBV6-1	few	NA	TRBJ2-3	TGTGCCAGCTTGAGGAAGGACTTCACAGATACGCAGTATTTT	CASLRKDFTDTQYF
TRBV9	NA	TRBD1	TRBJ1-6	TGTGCCAGCAGCGCCGACCGGGACAGGGAGCCTAATTCACCCCTCCACTTT	CASSADRDREPNSPLHF
TRBV2	NA	NA	TRBJ2-7	TGTGCCAGCAGAAGGACGGCCGAGTACGAGCAGTACTTC	CASRRTAEYEQYF
TRBV24-1	NA	NA	TRBJ2-3	TGTGCCGCCAGTAAGCGCGGGGTTGGGGACACAGATACGCAGTATTTT	CAASKRGVGDTDTQYF
TRBV12-3/TRBV12-4	NA	NA	TRBJ2-7	TGTGCCAGCAGTTCCCGGGTGAGGTACGAGCAGTACTTC	CASSSRVRYEQYF
TRBV7-9	NA	NA	TRBJ1-2	TGTGCCGGCAGCCTAGGCCTCTTCTATGGCTACACCTTC	CAGSLGLFYGYTF
TRBV7-9	many	NA	TRBJ1-1	TGTGCCAGCAGCCAGGGACAAAACACTGAAGCTTTCTTT	CASSQGQNTEAFF
TRBV5-1	NA	TRBD2	TRBJ2-2	TGCGTCAGCAGCTTGGGCGCGGGAGGGTACACCGGGGAGCTGTTTTTT	CVSSLGAGGYTGELFF
TRBV7-9	NA	NA	TRBJ1-6	TGTGCCAGCACCCGAGACGGCGTTAATTCACCCCTCCACTTT	CASTRDGVNSPLHF
TRBV6-4	NA	NA	TRBJ2-3	TGTGCCAGCAGTGACAGGGCCACAGATACGCAGTATTTT	CASSDRATDTQYF
TRBV7-2	many	NA	TRBJ2-2	TGTGCCAGCGGGAATGGGGGGAACACCGGGGAGCTGTTTTTT	CASGNGGNTGELFF